The T cell receptor (beta chain) described here comes from a study of CD8 T cells in Susac syndrome. cDNA came from roughly 0.53 to 1 ug RNA primed by random hexamers. TCR beta CDR3 was amplified by immunoSEQ covering 54 Vbeta and 13 Jbeta. Via MiXCR, TCRdb re-called the immunoSEQ multiplex PCR reads, giving one row per CDR3 protein. The sample has more than 95,000 distinct CDR3 sequences, 93% seen once. The multiple sclerosis controls were treatment-naive patients affected by stable or active relapsing-remitting disease. Trimming removed 5 bases from V and 0 bases from J, with 10 bases in between. The CDR3 has 14 residues. Germline V CDR1 and CDR2: LNHDA, SQIVND (reference sequence).

This chain links TRBV19 with TRBJ1-1; D uncertain. Input material: CD4+ T cells from PBMCs. This clonotype was obtained from a human donor with multiple sclerosis. Written as DNA, the CDR3 is TGTGCCAGTAGTTCGGGCTTATTGAACACTGAAGCTTTCTTT. Translation: CASSSGLLNTEAFF.